What follows are 20 T cell receptor beta chains derived from one specimen sequenced in a study of T cell responses to AZD1222 COVID-19 vaccine. Profiled with immunoSEQ multiplex PCR; TCRdb holds only in-frame clones, not every one. The sample lists over 60,000 clones; around 74% were seen once. The sequences come from peripheral blood, collected on day 0 of MenACWY control vaccination. The receptors shown here come from an adult in good health.

This chain links TRBV6-5 with TRBJ1-2; D uncertain. The V gene's germline CDR1 is MNHEY and CDR2 SVGAGI. V dropped 6 bases and J dropped 8 bases, with 22 bases sitting between them. This CDR3 is built from 15 residues. This CDR3 reads CASRSDGRQPGGYTF. The CDR3 region has the DNA TGTGCCAGCAGATCCGACGGGCGCCAGCCGGGGGGCTACACCTTC.

This chain uses TRBV7-2 with TRBJ1-1; a weak D match, TRBD1 (5 bases). Trimming removed 1 base at V and 2 bases at J, with 11 bases between. This CDR3 is built from 15 residues. CDR1 is SGHTA, CDR2 FQGNSA, per germline. In DNA, the CDR3 is TGTGCCAGCAGCTTAGTTGGGGGTATTAACACTGAAGCTTTCTTT. Its protein product is CASSLVGGINTEAFF.

The chain combines TRBV28 with TRBJ2-7, with D unclear. This CDR3 region has 13 residues. The germline CDR1 and CDR2 sequences are MDHEN and SYDVKM. The ends were cut back, 6 bases at V and 3 bases at J, with 12 bases in the middle. The CDR3 DNA reads as TGTGCCAGCAGCTCCACACCTCACTACGAGCAGTACTTC. This encodes CASSSTPHYEQYF.

This clone appeared a single time. The chain recombines TRBV4-3 with TRBJ1-3; 12 nucleotides align to TRBD1. Germline V gene data show CDR1 as LGHNA and CDR2 as YSLEER. V dropped 5 bases and J dropped 8; count of bases not matched to a gene: 13. This CDR3 is built from 17 residues. The CDR3 sequence: CASSGIPAGTGGHTIYF. For the CDR3, the DNA is TGCGCCAGCAGCGGTATCCCCGCCGGGACAGGGGGCCACACCATATATTTT.

As for this clone: The junction departs from the called germline gene at one end, perhaps through a read error. This chain uses TRBV14 with TRBJ2-1; tentatively, D is TRBD2 (5 bases). Per germline, CDR1 SGHDN and CDR2 FVKESK. The CDR3 runs 16 residues. CDR3 in DNA: TGTGCCAGCAGCCAAGCGTCGGGAATAAGGTACAGTGAGCAGTTCTTC. Its protein is CASSQASGIRYSEQFF.

This chain connects TRBV19 to TRBJ1-1; tentative D call: TRBD1 (5 bases). V was cut by 8 bases and J by 7 bases, with 20 bases left in between. Germline values: CDR1 LNHDA, CDR2 SQIVND (reference sequence). The CDR3 totals 14 residues. For the CDR3, the DNA is TGTGCCAGTTGCCCCGGGACGGTCCCTATTGAAGCTTTCTTT. Translating it yields CASCPGTVPIEAFF.

Only a few counts were recorded for this clone. Other DNA sequences within the sample encode an identical CDR3. The J gene is TRBJ1-6, the V gene TRBV3-1 (or the pseudogene TRBV3-2); D is ambiguous. Germline CDR1 and CDR2: LGHDT and YNNKEL (reference sequence). This CDR3 is built from 12 residues. Trimming removed 1 base at V and 10 bases at J, with 5 bases between. The DNA for the CDR3 is TGTGCCAGCAGCCAAGGGGAATCACCCCTCCACTTT. Translated: CASSQGESPLHF.

The V and J genes are TRBV9 and TRBJ2-7; D uncertain. The CDR3 extends over 12 amino acids. Trimming removed 0 bases from V and 2 bases from J, with 3 bases in between. Germline V lookup: CDR1 SGDLS, CDR2 YYNGEE. This chain's CDR3 is CASSVATYEQYF. For the CDR3, the DNA is TGTGCCAGCAGCGTAGCAACCTACGAGCAGTACTTC.

V is TRBV18 and J is TRBJ1-5, with 10 nucleotides matching TRBD1. CDR1 KGHSH and CDR2 LQKENI come from the germline V gene. The CDR3 totals 14 residues. Trimming at V came to 4 bases and at J to 6 bases, leaving 3 bases not matched to a gene. The CDR3 here is CASSLDRGLQPQHF. The CDR3 bases are TGTGCCAGCTCACTCGACAGGGGGCTTCAGCCCCAGCATTTT.

The chain carries TRBV15 and TRBJ1-5; D may be TRBD1 (5 bases). With 0 bases removed from V and 6 bases from J, the gap between germline ends came to 12 bases. The CDR3 loop spans 15 amino acids. Germline V gene sequence: CDR1 LNHNV, CDR2 YYDKDF (reference sequence). The CDR3 sequence is CATSRDLGAGQPQHF. For the CDR3, the DNA is TGTGCCACCAGCAGAGATCTCGGGGCAGGTCAGCCCCAGCATTTT.

The chain employs TRBV6-5 and TRBJ2-1; 13 positions agree with TRBD2. The J segment lost 8 bases and the V segment lost 7 bases, leaving 8 bases of the junction unmatched. Germline V gene lookup returns CDR1 MNHEY and CDR2 SVGAGI. The CDR3 has 15 residues. The CDR3 coding sequence is TGTGCCAGCACCTCACTAGCGGGGGGGTTTGATGAGCAGTTCTTC. Encoded protein: CASTSLAGGFDEQFF.

This chain uses TRBV6-2 or TRBV6-3 with TRBJ1-1; tentatively, D is TRBD1 (6 bases). The CDR3 spans 15 residues. Trimming took off 4 bases at V and 4 bases at J, with 16 bases between the two ends. The germline CDR1 and CDR2 sequences are MNHEY and SVGEGT. As DNA, the CDR3 is TGTGCCAGCAGTTCTCAATGGGGGGGGCGCACTGAAGCTTTCTTT. Protein product: CASSSQWGGRTEAFF.

The rearrangement uses TRBV7-9 and TRBJ2-1, with 7 bases lining up with TRBD1. Germline CDR1 SEHNR, CDR2 FQNEAQ (reference sequence). The CDR3 consists of 15 residues. Trimming removed 1 base from V and 5 bases from J; junction bases left unmatched: 5. The CDR3: CASSLGGQRDNEQFF. CDR3 DNA: TGTGCCAGCAGCTTAGGGGGACAGCGAGACAATGAGCAGTTCTTC.

The V and J genes are TRBV9 and TRBJ2-5, with D perhaps matching TRBD2 (7 bases). The CDR3 contains 16 residues. V was cut by 0 bases and J by 1 base, with 13 bases left in between. Germline CDR1 reads SGDLS; CDR2 reads YYNGEE. DNA of the CDR3: TGTGCCAGCAGCGTAGCGGGCGGGGGCCTCCAAGAGACCCAGTACTTC. Protein product: CASSVAGGGLQETQYF.

This clone was seen a handful of times. This rearrangement joins TRBV7-2 to TRBJ2-2, with D tentatively TRBD2 (6 bases). Trimming pared 6 bases from V and 4 bases from J, leaving 18 bases between. Per germline, CDR1 SGHTA and CDR2 FQGNSA. The CDR3 extends over 16 amino acids. The DNA for the CDR3 is TGTGCCAGCAGTAGGGCGGGGCCAGGACCCACCGGGGAGCTGTTTTTT. The encoded protein is CASSRAGPGPTGELFF.

V and J are TRBV27 and TRBJ1-2; perhaps TRBD1 as D (6 bases). CDR1 MNHEY and CDR2 SMNVEV come from the germline V gene (reference sequence). V was shortened by 0 bases and J by 1 base, with 9 bases between the two germline ends. The CDR3 length is 15 residues. Here the CDR3 reads CASSLSGGGNYGYTF. The CDR3 DNA reads as TGTGCCAGCAGTTTATCAGGGGGGGGTAACTATGGCTACACCTTC.

The chain uses TRBV12-3 or TRBV12-4 and TRBJ2-7; no clear D gene. Trimming stripped 4 bases from V and 3 bases from J, with 10 bases between. The CDR3 is 13 amino acids. The CDR3 is CASSYHSNYEQYF. The CDR3 DNA reads TGTGCCAGCAGTTACCATAGTAACTACGAGCAGTACTTC.

V is TRBV5-1 and J is TRBJ2-5; tentatively, D is TRBD1 (6 bases). CDR3 length: 14 residues. V was shortened by 4 bases and J by 1 base, with 11 bases between the two germline ends. CDR1 is SGHRS, CDR2 YFSETQ, per germline. The CDR3 nucleotides are TGCGCCAGCAGCCTAACAGGGATCCAAGAGACCCAGTACTTC. This translates into CASSLTGIQETQYF.

This chain joins TRBV10-3 and TRBJ2-2, with 9 bases fitting TRBD2. Germline V gene data show CDR1 as ENHRY and CDR2 as SYGVKD. V dropped 0 bases and J dropped 7; count of bases not matched to a gene: 6. The CDR3 length is 16 residues. The CDR3 DNA reads TGTGCCATCAGTGAGTCCGACGGGACTAGCAGCGGGGAGCTGTTTTTT. Protein: CAISESDGTSSGELFF.

V gene TRBV7-9 combines with J gene TRBJ2-1, with 13 bases lining up with TRBD2. After removal of 10 bases from V and 7 bases from J, the junction contained 10 bases not matched to a gene. Germline CDR1 SEHNR, CDR2 FQNEAQ (reference sequence). The CDR3 is 15 residues long. CDR3 sequence reads: CATRAGTSGKNEQFF. CDR3 bases: TGTGCCACCCGGGCCGGGACTAGCGGGAAAAATGAGCAGTTCTTC. The variable domain in full, with the rest retrieved from reference TRBV7-9 and TRBJ2-1, is DTGVSQNPRHKITKRGQNVTFRCDPISEHNRLYWYRQTLGQGPEFLTYFQNEAQLEKSRLLSDRFSAERPKGSFSTLEIQRTEQGDSAMYLCATRAGTSGKNEQFFGPGTRLTVL.